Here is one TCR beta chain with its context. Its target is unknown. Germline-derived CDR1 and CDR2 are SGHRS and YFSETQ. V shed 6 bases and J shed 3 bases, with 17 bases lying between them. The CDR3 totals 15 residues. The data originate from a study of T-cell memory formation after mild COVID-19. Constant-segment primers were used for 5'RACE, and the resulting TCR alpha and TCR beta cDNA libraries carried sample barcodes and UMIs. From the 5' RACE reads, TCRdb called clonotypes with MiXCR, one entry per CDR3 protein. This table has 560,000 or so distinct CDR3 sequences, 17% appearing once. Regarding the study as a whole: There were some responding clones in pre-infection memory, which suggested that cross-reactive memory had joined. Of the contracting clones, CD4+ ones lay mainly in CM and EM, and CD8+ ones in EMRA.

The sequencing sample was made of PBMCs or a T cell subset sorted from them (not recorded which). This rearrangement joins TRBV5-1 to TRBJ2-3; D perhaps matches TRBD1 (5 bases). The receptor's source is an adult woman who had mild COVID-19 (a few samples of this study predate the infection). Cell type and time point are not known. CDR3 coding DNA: TGCGCCAGCACACTATCGTACAGGACAACAGATACGCAGTATTTT. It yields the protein CASTLSYRTTDTQYF.